The 27 T cell receptor beta chains below all came from one sample that was sequenced in a study of shared clonotypes between healthy human individuals. TCRdb's copy holds only in-frame clones and misses some; the assay was immunoSEQ multiplex PCR. The table shows 660,000 or so clones, with approximately 96% occurring only once. Naive CD8 populations comprised CD45RO-negative cells positively selected for CCR7, excluding terminally differentiated effector memory CD45RA+ cells. The source material was naive CD8+ T cells sorted from blood. The receptors were sampled from a woman aged 25 to 39 in good health.

This chain uses TRBV29-1 with TRBJ2-1; D uncertain. Germline CDR1 and CDR2: SQVTM and ANQGSEA. The ends were cut back, 2 bases at V and 5 bases at J, with 22 bases in the middle. This CDR3 is 17 amino acids long. The CDR3 is CSVELLAALNQNNEQFF. CDR3 nucleotide sequence: TGCAGCGTTGAACTTCTGGCGGCATTAAACCAAAACAATGAGCAGTTCTTC.

The CDR3 coding sequence is TGTGCCAGCAGTTTAAGTGGGAGGGCCGGCGAGCAGTACTTC. It encodes CASSLSGRAGEQYF. The chain recombines TRBV28 with TRBJ2-7; 7 positions match TRBD2. In germline, CDR1 is MDHEN, CDR2 SYDVKM. This CDR3 contains 14 residues. Trimming at V came to 2 bases and at J to 6 bases, leaving 7 bases not matched to a gene.

The chain links TRBV27 to TRBJ2-7, with 7 bases aligning to TRBD1. CDR3 size: 15 residues. V lost 5 bases to trimming and J lost 1 base; unmatched junction nucleotides: 8. Germline CDR1 is MNHEY and CDR2 is SMNVEV (reference sequence). The CDR3, as DNA: TGTGCCAGCAGTGTCAGACAGGGCCGTTCCTACGAGCAGTACTTC. Protein sequence: CASSVRQGRSYEQYF.

The chain combines TRBV27 with TRBJ2-2; 10 positions agree with TRBD2. This CDR3 spans 16 amino acids. Trimming took 6 bases from V and 4 from J; bases not matched to a gene: 8. CDR1 and CDR2 (germline): MNHEY, SMNVEV (reference sequence). CDR3 loop: CASRKAGGSGTGELFF. The CDR3 DNA sequence: TGTGCCAGCAGAAAAGCGGGAGGGAGCGGCACCGGGGAGCTGTTTTTT.

This clone was observed once. The chain carries TRBV27 and TRBJ2-1, with 10 bases fitting TRBD2. This CDR3 contains 16 residues. After removal of 2 bases from V and 8 bases from J, the junction contained 9 bases not matched to a gene. Germline values: CDR1 MNHEY, CDR2 SMNVEV (reference sequence). The CDR3 region is CASSLPSGRGGDEQFF. The CDR3 region has the DNA TGTGCCAGCAGTTTACCTAGCGGGAGAGGTGGCGATGAGCAGTTCTTC.

The chain carries TRBV11-2 and TRBJ1-1; TRBD1 aligns across 10 bases. The J segment lost 5 bases and the V segment lost 4 bases, leaving 7 bases of the junction unmatched. Germline assignment: CDR1 SGHAT and CDR2 FQNNGV. The CDR3 loop spans 15 amino acids. The chain's CDR3 is CASSSPDRGETEAFF. In DNA form, the CDR3 reads TGTGCCAGCAGCTCGCCGGACAGGGGGGAAACTGAAGCTTTCTTT.

The CDR3, as DNA: TGTGCCAGCAGCCACCGGGACAGGGGCTACGAGCAGTACTTC. Encoded protein: CASSHRDRGYEQYF. The chain is built from TRBV11-2 and TRBJ2-7; 10 bases are shared with TRBD1. CDR3 length: 14 amino acids. The J segment lost 3 bases and the V segment lost 5 bases, leaving 4 bases of the junction unmatched. CDR1 is SGHAT and CDR2 is FQNNGV in the germline V gene.

V usage is TRBV6-1 and J usage is TRBJ2-7; 8 positions match TRBD2. Germline V CDR1 and CDR2: MNHNS, SASEGT. The CDR3 contains 14 residues. The trim removed 8 bases at V and 4 bases at J, leaving 10 bases unmatched. The CDR3 is CASAWEREYYEQYF. DNA of the CDR3: TGTGCCAGCGCCTGGGAGCGGGAGTATTACGAGCAGTACTTC.

The V gene is TRBV30, the J gene TRBJ2-7; TRBD2 agrees at 13 bases. The junction had 6 bases not matched to a gene; V was cut back by 2 bases and J by 5 bases. Germline CDR1 reads GTSNPN; CDR2 reads SVGIG (reference sequence). The CDR3 extends over 15 amino acids. The CDR3 nucleotides read TGTGCCTGGAGTCTTACTAGCGGGAGGGATAACGAGCAGTACTTC. Translated: CAWSLTSGRDNEQYF.

The V call is TRBV6-4, the J call TRBJ2-1; tentatively, D is TRBD2 (6 bases). Trimming shortened V by 0 bases and J by 4 bases, and 13 bases separated the two germline ends. CDR3 size: 16 residues. Germline assignment: CDR1 MRHNA and CDR2 SNTAGT. CDR3 in amino acids: CASSDSQVADYNEQFF. The CDR3, as DNA: TGTGCCAGCAGTGACTCTCAGGTAGCGGATTACAATGAGCAGTTCTTC.

The chain employs TRBV2 and TRBJ2-2; TRBD2 matches at 11 bases. Trimming cost V 5 bases and J 6 bases; bases outside gene matches: 11. Per the germline V gene, CDR1 is SNHLY and CDR2 is FYNNEI. The CDR3 is made up of 17 amino acids. The CDR3 sequence is CASSQSVTSGKAGELFF. The CDR3, as DNA: TGTGCCAGCAGTCAAAGCGTGACTAGCGGGAAGGCCGGGGAGCTGTTTTTT.

The rearrangement joins TRBV27 to TRBJ1-2, with 9 nucleotides matching TRBD1. The CDR3 runs to 14 residues. The V gene end was trimmed by 5 bases and the J gene end by 8 bases; junction bases not matched to a gene: 9. Per the germline V gene, CDR1 is MNHEY and CDR2 is SMNVEV (reference sequence). CDR3 amino acids: CASSLTTGGGGYTF. The CDR3, as DNA: TGTGCCAGCAGTCTGACCACAGGGGGCGGCGGCTACACCTTC.

The genes are TRBV28 and TRBJ2-7; D is ambiguous. The CDR3 is 10 amino acids. The V and J ends lost 8 bases and 2 bases respectively, with 4 bases between them. The germline V gene encodes CDR1 MDHEN and CDR2 SYDVKM. The CDR3 here is CASYAYEQYF. The CDR3 nucleotides are TGTGCCAGCTATGCCTACGAGCAGTACTTC.

The chain combines TRBV6-5 with TRBJ2-6; D is perhaps TRBD1 or TRBD2 (5 bases each). Deletions cut 0 bases from V and 4 bases from J, with 7 bases between. Per germline, CDR1 MNHEY and CDR2 SVGAGI. The CDR3 is 15 amino acids. The CDR3 region is CASSYSGEGANVLTF. CDR3 coding DNA: TGTGCCAGCAGTTACTCGGGGGAGGGGGCCAACGTCCTGACTTTC.

To note about this clone: The same CDR3 also results from other DNA sequences found in this sample. V and J are TRBV4-1 and TRBJ2-7; 10 bases match TRBD2. CDR1 and CDR2 from the germline V gene are MGHRA and YSYEKL. The CDR3 is 15 residues long. The V and J ends lost 4 bases and 2 bases, in that order; junction bases with no gene match: 5. The CDR3 nucleotides are TGCGCCAGCAGCCCCAGGACTAGCGGAACCTACGAGCAGTACTTC. Amino acids: CASSPRTSGTYEQYF.

CDR3 coding DNA: TGTGCCAGCAGCTTAGGGGATCATGAAGCTTTCTTT. Its translation is CASSLGDHEAFF. This sequence joins TRBV7-9 and TRBJ1-1; D is ambiguous. Germline V gene data show CDR1 as SEHNR and CDR2 as FQNEAQ (reference sequence). This CDR3 is 12 amino acids long. With 1 base removed from V and 7 bases from J, the gap between germline ends came to 7 bases.

V is TRBV28 and J is TRBJ1-1; TRBD1 aligns across 12 bases. Germline V gives CDR1 MDHEN, CDR2 SYDVKM. V was clipped by 11 bases and J by 4 bases; unmatched bases: 8. This CDR3 has 14 amino acids. Here the CDR3 DNA reads TGTGCCGCCGGGACAGGGGGCTTTGCCACTGAAGCTTTCTTT. Its translation is CAAGTGGFATEAFF.

This clone appeared once. The chain carries TRBV9 and TRBJ2-2; D not resolved. This CDR3 region has 14 residues. Trimming pared 3 bases from V and 6 bases from J, leaving 12 bases between. Germline CDR1 reads SGDLS; CDR2 reads YYNGEE. The CDR3 nucleotides are TGTGCCAGCAGCGGGAGACGCTCAGCCGGGGAGCTGTTTTTT. Its protein product is CASSGRRSAGELFF.

V usage is TRBV9 and J usage is TRBJ1-3; D ambiguous. The germline gives CDR1 SGDLS, CDR2 YYNGEE. This CDR3 spans 16 amino acids. V lost 2 bases to trimming and J lost 3 bases, with 15 bases between them. For the CDR3, the DNA is TGTGCCAGCAGCGTCCCTGGATGGGTTGATGGAAACACCATATATTTT. This gives the protein CASSVPGWVDGNTIYF.

The rearrangement uses TRBV4-1 and TRBJ2-1, with 15 positions matching TRBD2. The germline CDR1 and CDR2 sequences are MGHRA and YSYEKL. CDR3 length: 17 residues. Trimming cost V 3 bases and J 7 bases; bases outside gene matches: 7. The CDR3 DNA is TGCGCCAGCAGCCAGGGGGGACTAGCGGGAGGTGTGAATGAGCAGTTCTTC. Protein sequence: CASSQGGLAGGVNEQFF.

This clone was counted a single time. The CDR3 sequence: CASSLRGGAEAFF. CDR3 nucleotides: TGTGCCAGCAGTTTACGAGGTGGAGCTGAAGCTTTCTTT. V gene TRBV27 combines with J gene TRBJ1-1, with D hard to call. In germline, CDR1 is MNHEY, CDR2 SMNVEV (reference sequence). The CDR3 totals 13 residues. Trimming removed 2 bases at V and 6 bases at J, with 10 bases between.

The gene calls are TRBV5-1 and TRBJ2-2; the D gene is possibly TRBD2 (5 bases). Trimming cost V 8 bases and J 2 bases, with 10 bases left between them. This CDR3 comprises 13 residues. Germline CDR1 reads SGHRS; CDR2 reads YFSETQ. In DNA form, the CDR3 reads TGCGCCAGAGGTCGGGGTAACACCGGGGAGCTGTTTTTT. Amino acid sequence: CARGRGNTGELFF.

The chain is built from TRBV4-1 and TRBJ1-5; D ambiguous. Germline-derived CDR1 and CDR2 are MGHRA and YSYEKL. This CDR3 comprises 16 residues. Deletions cut 4 bases from V and 5 bases from J, with 18 bases between. The CDR3 nucleotides are TGCGCCAGCAGCCCCAATGGGCAGGCGGTTGATCAGCCCCAGCATTTT. Protein sequence: CASSPNGQAVDQPQHF.

CDR3 nucleotide sequence: TGTGCCAGCAACGGAAAGGGAAACATTCAGTACTTC. Its translation: CASNGKGNIQYF. The rearrangement links TRBV2 to TRBJ2-4; D remains unclear. Germline CDR1 SNHLY, CDR2 FYNNEI. This CDR3 is 12 amino acids long. Trimming removed 7 bases from V and 6 bases from J, with 10 bases in between.

The chain is built from TRBV7-9 and TRBJ2-2; no clear D. The V end was cut by 0 bases, the J end by 7 bases, with 15 bases between. CDR1 is SEHNR, CDR2 FQNEAQ, per germline (reference sequence). The CDR3 is 16 amino acids. CDR3 bases: TGTGCCAGCAGCTTAGCCCAAACCACCAGTGGCGGGGAGCTGTTTTTT. Protein sequence: CASSLAQTTSGGELFF.

The V gene is TRBV29-1, the J gene TRBJ2-7, with 11 bases that match TRBD2. With 7 bases clipped from V and 3 bases from J, the junction kept 5 bases outside the gene matches. Looked up from germline, CDR1 is SQVTM and CDR2 is ANQGSEA. This CDR3 is built from 13 residues. CDR3 protein: CSASGTSGYEQYF. The CDR3 region has the DNA TGCAGCGCCTCCGGGACTAGCGGCTACGAGCAGTACTTC.

The chain combines TRBV5-6 with TRBJ2-2, with D possibly matching TRBD2 (5 bases). The CDR3 is 14 amino acids. The germline CDR1 and CDR2 sequences are SGHDT and YYEEEE. V lost 4 bases, J lost 7 bases, and 14 bases lay in between. CDR3 amino acids: CASSVRRGFGELFF. CDR3 sequence (DNA): TGTGCCAGCAGCGTCAGACGGGGATTCGGGGAGCTGTTTTTT. The complete variable domain, with remaining parts taken from reference TRBV5-6 and TRBJ2-2, reads DAGVTQSPTHLIKTRGQQVTLRCSPKSGHDTVSWYQQALGQGPQFIFQYYEEEERQRGNFPDRFSGHQFPNYSSELNVNALLLGDSALYLCASSVRRGFGELFFGEGSRLTVL.